Listed below are T cell receptor beta chains from one sample, sequenced in a study of T cells after yellow fever vaccination. MiXCR, applied by TCRdb to the 5' RACE reads, yields one record per CDR3 protein. The repertoire holds some 400,000 distinct CDR3 sequences, with over 15% as singletons. Here the sequenced sample was PBMCs, taken before the yellow fever booster vaccination. These receptors were obtained from a man between 18 and 29 years old who received the YFV17D yellow fever vaccine. Each CDR3 is given with its conserved first and last residue. Fields, in order: CDR3 length, J gene, V gene, clone size, D gene, CDR3 protein, CDR3 DNA. D genes are given only for firm matches. Clone size is shown for a subset of rows, as once, few, many or a class of expanded clone.

CDR3 length: 15; J gene: TRBJ2-2; V gene: TRBV3-1; clone size: .; D gene: .; CDR3 protein: CASRAPLANTGELFF; CDR3 DNA: TGTGCCAGCAGAGCGCCACTAGCGAACACCGGGGAGCTGTTTTTT
CDR3 length: 15; J gene: TRBJ1-6; V gene: TRBV27; clone size: few; D gene: TRBD1; CDR3 protein: CASSSWGQDNSPLHF; CDR3 DNA: TGTGCCAGCAGTTCGTGGGGACAGGATAATTCACCCCTCCACTTT
CDR3 length: 16; J gene: TRBJ2-1; V gene: TRBV9; clone size: .; D gene: .; CDR3 protein: CASSVRWRGRDNEQFF; CDR3 DNA: TGTGCCAGCAGCGTACGATGGAGGGGGCGGGACAATGAGCAGTTCTTC
CDR3 length: 14; J gene: TRBJ2-3; V gene: TRBV5-6; clone size: .; D gene: TRBD1; CDR3 protein: CASSSGGIADTQYF; CDR3 DNA: TGTGCCAGCAGCTCAGGGGGTATCGCAGATACGCAGTATTTT
CDR3 length: 11; J gene: TRBJ2-5; V gene: TRBV20-1; clone size: few; D gene: .; CDR3 protein: CSARLAETQYF; CDR3 DNA: TGCAGTGCTAGACTAGCCGAGACCCAGTACTTC
CDR3 length: 17; J gene: TRBJ2-3; V gene: TRBV6-5; clone size: few; D gene: .; CDR3 protein: CASSYSNRGLSTDTQYF; CDR3 DNA: TGTGCCAGCAGTTACTCCAACAGGGGACTTAGCACAGATACGCAGTATTTT
CDR3 length: 12; J gene: TRBJ1-2; V gene: TRBV9; clone size: .; D gene: TRBD1; CDR3 protein: CASSVGTESYTF; CDR3 DNA: TGTGCCAGCAGCGTTGGGACAGAAAGCTACACCTTC
CDR3 length: 12; J gene: TRBJ2-5; V gene: TRBV4-1; clone size: .; D gene: .; CDR3 protein: CASSQVYETQYF; CDR3 DNA: TGCGCCAGCAGCCAAGTTTACGAGACCCAGTACTTC
CDR3 length: 12; J gene: TRBJ2-5; V gene: TRBV12-3/TRBV12-4; clone size: many; D gene: .; CDR3 protein: CASSFRGETQYF; CDR3 DNA: TGTGCCAGCAGTTTTCGGGGGGAGACCCAGTACTTC
CDR3 length: 14; J gene: TRBJ2-5; V gene: TRBV7-9; clone size: .; D gene: TRBD1; CDR3 protein: CASSLRGQEETQYF; CDR3 DNA: TGTGCCAGCAGCTTACGGGGACAGGAAGAGACCCAGTACTTC
CDR3 length: 14; J gene: TRBJ1-2; V gene: TRBV7-2; clone size: .; D gene: .; CDR3 protein: CASSLMTSPGGYTF; CDR3 DNA: TGTGCCAGCAGCTTAATGACTAGTCCAGGCGGCTACACCTTC
CDR3 length: 13; J gene: TRBJ2-5; V gene: TRBV5-6; clone size: few; D gene: .; CDR3 protein: CASSYFFQETQYF; CDR3 DNA: TGTGCCAGCAGCTACTTTTTCCAAGAGACCCAGTACTTC
CDR3 length: 11; J gene: TRBJ2-1; V gene: TRBV6-1; clone size: few; D gene: .; CDR3 protein: CASRSRNEQFF; CDR3 DNA: TGTGCCAGCAGGTCTAGGAATGAGCAGTTCTTC
CDR3 length: 15; J gene: TRBJ1-4; V gene: TRBV11-2; clone size: few; D gene: .; CDR3 protein: CASSIRRGTNEKLFF; CDR3 DNA: TGTGCCAGCAGCATCCGACGGGGGACTAATGAAAAACTGTTTTTT
CDR3 length: 14; J gene: TRBJ1-1; V gene: TRBV12-3/TRBV12-4; clone size: few; D gene: TRBD1; CDR3 protein: CASTQRDRANEAFF; CDR3 DNA: TGTGCCAGCACCCAAAGGGACAGGGCAAATGAAGCTTTCTTT
CDR3 length: 16; J gene: TRBJ2-2; V gene: TRBV11-3; clone size: .; D gene: TRBD1; CDR3 protein: CASSPRDRPNTGELFF; CDR3 DNA: TGTGCCAGCAGCCCCCGGGACAGACCGAACACCGGGGAGCTGTTTTTT
CDR3 length: 14; J gene: TRBJ2-7; V gene: TRBV7-2; clone size: .; D gene: TRBD2; CDR3 protein: CASSFSGALGEQYF; CDR3 DNA: TGTGCCAGCAGCTTTAGCGGGGCCTTGGGAGAGCAGTACTTC
CDR3 length: 13; J gene: TRBJ2-7; V gene: TRBV3-1; clone size: few; D gene: .; CDR3 protein: CASSRIGDYEQYF; CDR3 DNA: TGTGCCAGCAGTCGAATCGGGGATTACGAGCAGTACTTC
CDR3 length: 13; J gene: TRBJ2-3; V gene: TRBV20-1; clone size: few; D gene: .; CDR3 protein: CSARVRGEDTQYF; CDR3 DNA: TGCAGTGCTAGAGTCCGAGGGGAAGATACGCAGTATTTT
CDR3 length: 15; J gene: TRBJ2-3; V gene: TRBV11-2; clone size: .; D gene: .; CDR3 protein: CASSLEQPYTDTQYF; CDR3 DNA: TGTGCCAGCAGCTTAGAGCAGCCGTACACAGATACGCAGTATTTT
CDR3 length: 13; J gene: TRBJ2-5; V gene: TRBV5-1; clone size: .; D gene: TRBD2; CDR3 protein: CATATSGQETQYF; CDR3 DNA: TGCGCCACCGCGACTAGCGGCCAAGAGACCCAGTACTTC
CDR3 length: 14; J gene: TRBJ1-6; V gene: TRBV7-2; clone size: few; D gene: .; CDR3 protein: CASSLGHGRGALHF; CDR3 DNA: TGTGCCAGCAGCTTAGGACACGGGAGGGGAGCCCTCCACTTT
CDR3 length: 18; J gene: TRBJ2-3; V gene: TRBV7-3; clone size: .; D gene: TRBD2; CDR3 protein: CASSLEPSGGARIDTQYF; CDR3 DNA: TGTGCCAGCAGCCTCGAACCTAGCGGGGGGGCCAGAATAGATACGCAGTATTTT
CDR3 length: 14; J gene: TRBJ2-1; V gene: TRBV29-1; clone size: .; D gene: TRBD2; CDR3 protein: CSPFRSSGGDEQFF; CDR3 DNA: TGCAGCCCGTTTCGGTCTAGCGGGGGAGATGAGCAGTTCTTC
CDR3 length: 13; J gene: TRBJ1-2; V gene: TRBV9; clone size: .; D gene: TRBD1; CDR3 protein: CASSVQGAGGYTF; CDR3 DNA: TGTGCCAGCAGCGTACAGGGGGCGGGAGGCTACACCTTC
CDR3 length: 13; J gene: TRBJ2-1; V gene: TRBV20-1; clone size: few; D gene: .; CDR3 protein: CSARTGVGDEQFF; CDR3 DNA: TGCAGTGCTAGAACGGGTGTGGGCGATGAGCAGTTCTTC
CDR3 length: 14; J gene: TRBJ1-5; V gene: TRBV9; clone size: .; D gene: .; CDR3 protein: CASSATGIGQPQHF; CDR3 DNA: TGTGCCAGCAGCGCCACAGGGATAGGCCAGCCCCAGCATTTT
CDR3 length: 16; J gene: TRBJ1-5; V gene: TRBV18; clone size: .; D gene: .; CDR3 protein: CASSPQSRELDQPQHF; CDR3 DNA: TGTGCCAGCTCACCTCAATCCAGGGAACTCGATCAGCCCCAGCATTTT
CDR3 length: 16; J gene: TRBJ2-1; V gene: TRBV5-1; clone size: .; D gene: .; CDR3 protein: CASSLVGRGLFNEQFF; CDR3 DNA: TGCGCCAGCAGCTTGGTCGGTCGGGGGTTGTTCAATGAGCAGTTCTTC
CDR3 length: 13; J gene: TRBJ2-7; V gene: TRBV7-2; clone size: few; D gene: .; CDR3 protein: CASSLNSAYEQYF; CDR3 DNA: TGTGCCAGCAGCCTTAACAGCGCCTACGAGCAGTACTTC
CDR3 length: 11; J gene: TRBJ2-1; V gene: TRBV6-5; clone size: .; D gene: .; CDR3 protein: CASSNKIEQFF; CDR3 DNA: TGTGCCAGCAGTAACAAGATTGAGCAGTTCTTC
CDR3 length: 16; J gene: TRBJ2-2; V gene: TRBV7-3; clone size: .; D gene: .; CDR3 protein: CASSLSAGMLTGELFF; CDR3 DNA: TGTGCCAGCAGCTTATCGGCAGGGATGTTGACCGGGGAGCTGTTTTTT
CDR3 length: 15; J gene: TRBJ2-4; V gene: TRBV19; clone size: few; D gene: TRBD1; CDR3 protein: CASSGRDRGTGIQYF; CDR3 DNA: TGTGCCAGTAGTGGACGGGACAGGGGGACAGGAATTCAGTACTTC
CDR3 length: 15; J gene: TRBJ1-5; V gene: TRBV4-1; clone size: .; D gene: .; CDR3 protein: CASSLVLDSNQPQHF; CDR3 DNA: TGCGCCAGCAGCTTAGTTCTCGATAGCAATCAGCCCCAGCATTTT
CDR3 length: 13; J gene: TRBJ2-5; V gene: TRBV24-1; clone size: many; D gene: .; CDR3 protein: CATSDGPQETQYF; CDR3 DNA: TGTGCCACCAGTGATGGGCCCCAAGAGACCCAGTACTTC
CDR3 length: 17; J gene: TRBJ2-1; V gene: TRBV6-5; clone size: .; D gene: TRBD2; CDR3 protein: CASSLTSVTSSYNEQFF; CDR3 DNA: TGTGCCAGCAGTCTGACTAGCGTGACGAGCTCCTACAATGAGCAGTTCTTC
CDR3 length: 15; J gene: TRBJ2-3; V gene: TRBV4-3; clone size: many; D gene: .; CDR3 protein: CASSPSTQGGNTQYF; CDR3 DNA: TGCGCCAGCAGCCCCTCAACCCAGGGGGGGAATACGCAGTATTTT
CDR3 length: 13; J gene: TRBJ1-6; V gene: TRBV20-1; clone size: few; D gene: .; CDR3 protein: CSASRGPDSPLHF; CDR3 DNA: TGCAGTGCCAGCCGGGGTCCGGATTCACCCCTCCACTTT
CDR3 length: 15; J gene: TRBJ2-7; V gene: TRBV3-1; clone size: .; D gene: .; CDR3 protein: CASSAGTGSSYEQYF; CDR3 DNA: TGTGCCAGCAGCGCGGGGACGGGAAGCTCCTACGAGCAGTACTTC
CDR3 length: 15; J gene: TRBJ2-3; V gene: TRBV11-2; clone size: few; D gene: TRBD2; CDR3 protein: CASSLQSGGLNTQYF; CDR3 DNA: TGTGCCAGCAGCTTACAGAGCGGGGGGTTAAATACGCAGTATTTT